Below, one T cell receptor beta chain is given with its context. This specimen belongs to a study of blood T cell repertoires in COVID-19. Across the whole study: Sources were T cells, B-cell-depleted T cells, or PBMCs; the material itself was cDNA or gDNA.

Per the original methods: Reference gene primer amplification gave nucleated cell count estimates. Sequencing was performed with immunoSEQ multiplex PCR; in TCRdb, only in-frame clones are kept and a portion is missing. That table gives V, J and clone size, and the DNA gave D and trimming. The sample lists 200,000 to 250,000 clones, roughly 85% occurring once. Germline lookup yields CDR1 SGHRS and CDR2 YFSETQ. V was trimmed by 3 bases and J by 0 bases, leaving 9 bases between them. This CDR3 is 15 amino acids long. The chain has TRBV5-1 and TRBJ2-2, with a possible D match to TRBD1 (6 bases). The sequencing input was peripheral blood. The TCR comes from a woman between 65 and 79 years old with COVID-19, enrolled during active disease. Written as DNA, the CDR3 is TGCGCCAGCAGCTGGACAGCTTCGAACACCGGGGAGCTGTTTTTT. Amino acids: CASSWTASNTGELFF.